This T cell receptor beta chain was retrieved from a study of Graves' ophthalmopathy and Graves' hyperthyroidism. Amplified material comprised TCR beta CDR3 regions derived from RNA transcripts. The workflow started with a first-round RT-PCR run with HTBI primers and then moved on to a second-round multiplex PCR. MiXCR was run by TCRdb on the multiplex PCR reads, yielding one entry per CDR3 protein. This table has about 740,000 distinct CDR3 sequences, roughly two fifths appearing once. From germline, CDR1 is SGDLS and CDR2 YYNGEE. With V trimmed by 3 bases and J by 0 bases, 7 bases remained unmatched. The CDR3 loop spans 16 amino acids. This clonotype was counted once.

The clonotype comes from an adult man with Graves' ophthalmopathy. J is TRBJ1-1 and V is TRBV9; 8 bases are a match to TRBD1. The sample consisted of peripheral blood. This CDR3 is CASSAGQVDMNTEAFF. CDR3 DNA: TGTGCCAGCAGCGCGGGACAGGTTGACATGAACACTGAAGCTTTCTTT. The variable domain in full, completed from reference TRBV9 and TRBJ1-1, reads DSGVTQTPKHLITATGQRVTLRCSPRSGDLSVYWYQQSLDQGLQFLIQYYNGEERAKGNILERFSAQQFPDLHSELNLSSLELGDSALYFCASSAGQVDMNTEAFFGQGTRLTVV.